The clone carrying this T cell receptor beta chain was seen at least ten times. Trimming removed 4 bases from V and 3 bases from J; junction bases left unmatched: 8. The length of the CDR3 is 16 residues. Per germline, CDR1 SNHLY and CDR2 FYNNEI. These data come from a study of T cells in Graves' hyperthyroidism and ophthalmopathy. The diagnostic basis comprised clinical symptoms, serum thyroxine and TRAb, thyroid ultrasound and orbital computed tomography. Using RNA transcripts as the source, TCR beta CDR3 regions were amplified. Primed by the HTBI set, a first-round RT-PCR was run on the TCR CDR3. TCRdb re-called the multiplex PCR reads with MiXCR, one entry per CDR3 protein. The table lists 490,000 or so distinct CDR3 sequences, about 16% of them singletons.

V usage is TRBV2 and J usage is TRBJ2-7; 11 bases are shared with TRBD1. The receptor was derived from a woman between 25 and 40 years old with Graves' ophthalmopathy. What was sequenced was blood. This CDR3 reads CASSGTGGLSVYEQYF. CDR3 nucleotide sequence: TGTGCCAGCAGTGGGACAGGGGGCTTGTCCGTCTACGAGCAGTACTTC.